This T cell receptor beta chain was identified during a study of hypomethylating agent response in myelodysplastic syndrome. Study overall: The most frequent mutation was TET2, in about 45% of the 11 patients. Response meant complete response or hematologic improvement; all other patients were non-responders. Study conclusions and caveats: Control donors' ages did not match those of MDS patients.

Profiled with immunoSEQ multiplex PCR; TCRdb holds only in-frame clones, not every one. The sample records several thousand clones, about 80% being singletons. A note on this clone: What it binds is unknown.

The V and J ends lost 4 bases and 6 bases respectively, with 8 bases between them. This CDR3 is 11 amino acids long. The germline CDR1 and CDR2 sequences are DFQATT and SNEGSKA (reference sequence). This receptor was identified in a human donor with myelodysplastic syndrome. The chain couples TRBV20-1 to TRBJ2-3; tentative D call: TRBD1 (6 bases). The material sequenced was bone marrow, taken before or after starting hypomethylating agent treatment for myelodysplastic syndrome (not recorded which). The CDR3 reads CSAKTGDTQYF. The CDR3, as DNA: TGCAGTGCTAAAACAGGGGATACGCAGTATTTT.